This TCR beta chain was profiled in a study of OX40 agonist ivuxolimab in advanced cancers. Study details: Averaging approximately 60 years in age, with a range of roughly 23 to 80, the cohort was about 83% male. Allowance was made for prior anti-PD-1, anti-PD-L1 or anti-CTLA-4 therapy, and about 44% had some. Findings of the study overall: Mean expanded clone counts were higher in CD8+ than CD4+ T cells.

A word on this clone: Its target is unknown.

There are 15 residues in the CDR3. Per germline, CDR1 SGHNT and CDR2 YYREEE (reference sequence). Trimming removed 2 bases at V and 4 bases at J, with 13 bases between. The data were produced by immunoSEQ multiplex PCR, yet TCRdb's version contains in-frame clones alone and is incomplete. The repertoire holds just over 50,000 clones, with 88% as singletons. The chain joins TRBV5-4 to TRBJ1-3; D may be TRBD1 (5 bases). This receptor was taken from an adult with an advanced solid tumor such as melanoma, head and neck, liver or kidney cancer. The source material was CD4+ or CD8+ T cells sorted from blood, sampled in a trial of the OX40 agonist ivuxolimab. CDR3 coding DNA: TGTGCCAGCAGCTTAGGGGCTTTGGACGGAAACACCATATATTTT. It codes for CASSLGALDGNTIYF.